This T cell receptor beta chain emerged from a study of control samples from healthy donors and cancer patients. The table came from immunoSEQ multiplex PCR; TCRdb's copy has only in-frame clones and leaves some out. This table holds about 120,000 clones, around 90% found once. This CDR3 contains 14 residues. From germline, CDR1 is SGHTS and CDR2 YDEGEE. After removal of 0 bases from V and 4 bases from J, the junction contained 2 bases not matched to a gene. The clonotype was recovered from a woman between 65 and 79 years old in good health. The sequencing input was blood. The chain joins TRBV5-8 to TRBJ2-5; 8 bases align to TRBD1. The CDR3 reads CASSLAGQGETQYF. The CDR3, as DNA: TGTGCCAGCAGCTTGGCCGGACAGGGAGAGACCCAGTACTTC.